The next 3 T cell receptor beta chains were all read from a single sample in a study of brain T cells in children with intractable seizures. This sample's time point: blood from clinic visit 5 months post-surgery; TSC patient then seizure free. The table came from immunoSEQ multiplex PCR; TCRdb's copy has only in-frame clones and leaves some out. Among 300,000 to 400,000 clones listed, 85% to 95% were seen once. The input for sequencing was peripheral blood, taken about 5 months after surgery. The receptors were sampled from a boy under two years old with tuberous sclerosis and intractable seizures.

J is TRBJ2-7 and V is TRBV3-1 (or the pseudogene TRBV3-2), with 14 nucleotides matching TRBD2. Germline V gene data show CDR1 as LGHDT and CDR2 as YNNKEL (reference sequence). This CDR3 has 16 residues. The V segment lost 4 bases and the J segment 1 base; nucleotides outside the gene matches: 3. Here the CDR3 DNA reads TGTGCCAGCAGCCGCGGACTAGCGGGGGGTTCCTACGAGCAGTACTTC. Encoded protein: CASSRGLAGGSYEQYF.

This clone has a single count. The chain has TRBV9 and TRBJ2-1; possibly TRBD2 for D (6 bases). V lost 4 bases to trimming and J lost 2 bases, with 13 bases between them. CDR1 is SGDLS and CDR2 is YYNGEE in the germline V gene. CDR3 length: 15 residues. CDR3 sequence: CASSSGTSPYNEQFF. CDR3 in DNA: TGTGCCAGCAGCTCCGGGACTTCCCCCTACAATGAGCAGTTCTTC.

J is TRBJ1-2 and V is TRBV12-3 or TRBV12-4, with a weak D call TRBD1 (5 bases). V was cut by 6 bases and J by 4 bases, with 12 bases left in between. The CDR3 extends over 13 amino acids. The CDR3 DNA sequence: TGTGCCAGCAGCACCGGGGGGGGCTATGGCTACACCTTC. It is translated as CASSTGGGYGYTF.